The clone carrying this TCR beta chain was recorded at least ten times. Its matching antigen is unknown. The data belong to a study of T cells in Graves' hyperthyroidism and ophthalmopathy. Study summary: It was at initial diagnosis, before any treatment, that peripheral blood was collected. Study results and caveats: Blood held most thyroid clonotypes expanded above 0.001 frequency.

Germline V CDR1 and CDR2: MNHNY, SVGAGI (reference sequence). The length of the CDR3 is 16 residues. V lost 0 bases and J 2 bases, leaving 11 bases between the germline ends. Exclusions: uncontrolled infection, other autoimmune disease, pregnancy, lactation. PBMCs were collected from a roughly 9.7 ml volume of fresh peripheral blood. TCR beta CDR3 regions were amplified from RNA. The primer set for the first-round RT-PCR of the TCR CDR3 was HTBI. TCRdb itself ran the multiplex PCR reads through MiXCR, one entry per CDR3 protein. The table includes about 400,000 distinct CDR3 sequences, roughly 15% detected once.

Material: blood. The rearrangement uses TRBV6-6 and TRBJ2-1; D is unresolved. The source of this sequence is a woman aged 55-70 years with Graves' ophthalmopathy. CDR3 protein: CASSYSKSGTYNEQFF. The CDR3 DNA reads as TGTGCCAGCAGTTACTCGAAGAGTGGGACCTACAATGAGCAGTTCTTC.